This TCR beta chain originates from a study of radiotherapy plus CTLA-4 blockade in lung cancer. The overall study: Objective responses were observed in around a sixth of patients, and disease control was achieved by roughly 29%.

This clone was observed once. Its antigen is unidentified. The junction had 11 bases not matched to a gene; V was cut back by 3 bases and J by 4 bases. CDR1 and CDR2 from the germline V gene are SGDLS and YYNGEE. The CDR3 covers 17 residues. Measured with immunoSEQ multiplex PCR; TCRdb has only the in-frame clones, and not every one. The sample lists around 80,000 clones, about 80% occurring once. It was focal radiation plus CTLA-4 blockade with ipilimumab that patients with chemo-refractory metastatic non-small-cell lung cancer received. General study points: Expansion of tumor-derived TCR clones was observed in blood after radiotherapy plus ipilimumab.

The chain employs TRBV9 and TRBJ1-3; 9 bases agree with TRBD1. The receptor's source is a human donor with non-small cell lung cancer who had stable disease on radiotherapy plus ipilimumab. The input for sequencing was peripheral blood, taken from a patient treated with radiotherapy plus ipilimumab. The DNA for the CDR3 is TGTGCCAGCAGCGACCCGAACAGGGGGCAATCGGGAAACACCATATATTTT. Amino acids: CASSDPNRGQSGNTIYF.